The TCR beta chain under discussion was sequenced for a study of patients and donors after allogeneic stem cell transplantation. TCRdb reprocessed the RT-PCR reads via MiXCR and lists one record per CDR3 protein. Altogether around 240,000 distinct CDR3 sequences are present, 12% to 15% being singletons, with the ten largest covering approximately 10%. The V gene's germline CDR1 is KGHSH and CDR2 LQKENI. V was clipped by 0 bases and J by 1 base, with 6 bases between them. The CDR3 contains 15 residues. Ten or more counts support this clonotype. The source is a human donor who was either an allogeneic HSCT recipient or a stem cell or donor lymphocyte infusion donor (not recorded which). It is not recorded whose cells these are; they may come from a transplant donor. The chain recombines TRBV18 with TRBJ2-2; D ambiguous. Input material: blood, either unsorted or a sorted T cell fraction (not recorded which). DNA for the CDR3: TGTGCCAGCTCACCACCGCGCGGGAACACCGGGGAGCTGTTTTTT. It is translated as CASSPPRGNTGELFF.